The next 12 T cell receptor beta chains were all read from a single sample in a study of CD8+ T cells in alopecia areata (dated by TCRdb to the late 2010s). The library was generated by the immunoSEQ multiplex PCR assay. To provide template for TCR sequencing, every sample had RNA extracted and reverse transcribed into cDNA. Here the immuneACCESS table is served through TCRdb, limited to in-frame sequences with V and J called. Missing clones are a known gap in these copies; in checked studies unresolved V genes cover under half, and the rest lacks a known reason. The sample yields approximately 89,000 clones; about 51% were counted once. 5.5% to 6% of the sample goes to the ten largest clones. Sample: NKG2D-high CD8+ T cells sorted from blood. The cell subset or site label, as the study defines it: sorted CD8+ NKG2D-high blood T cells. The source of these receptors is a human donor with alopecia areata.

This clone occurred a few times. V usage is TRBV29-1 and J usage is TRBJ2-1; D not resolved. The length of the CDR3 is 12 residues. In germline, CDR1 is SQVTM, CDR2 ANQGSEA. V lost 0 bases and J lost 3, with 3 bases in between. DNA for the CDR3: TGCAGCGTTGAAGAGCTCTACAATGAGCAGTTCTTC. Protein product: CSVEELYNEQFF.

V usage is TRBV6-5 and J usage is TRBJ2-1; D tentatively fits TRBD1 or TRBD2 (5 bases each). Germline V gives CDR1 MNHEY, CDR2 SVGAGI. V lost 11 bases and J 9 bases, leaving 14 bases between the germline ends. There are 11 residues in the CDR3. The CDR3 spells CAVEGLSEQFF. CDR3 in DNA: TGTGCCGTCGAGGGGCTGAGTGAGCAGTTCTTC.

This clone has just one count. The chain uses TRBV27 and TRBJ2-1, with 13 bases identical to TRBD2. With V trimmed by 9 bases and J by 5 bases, 4 bases remained unmatched. This CDR3 is built from 14 residues. CDR1 and CDR2 (germline): MNHEY, SMNVEV (reference sequence). The CDR3 reads CASTSGGVNNEQFF. The CDR3 region has the DNA TGTGCCAGTACTAGCGGGGGGGTTAACAATGAGCAGTTCTTC.

V gene TRBV6-5 combines with J gene TRBJ2-3; 7 bases align to TRBD2. Trimming cost V 7 bases and J 2 bases; bases outside gene matches: 3. CDR1 and CDR2 from the germline V gene are MNHEY and SVGAGI. This CDR3 spans 13 amino acids. The CDR3 nucleotides are TGTGCCAGCACGGAGCGGGACACAGATACGCAGTATTTT. Its protein product is CASTERDTDTQYF.

The V gene is TRBV4-1, the J gene TRBJ2-1; 10 positions agree with TRBD2. The CDR3 loop spans 16 amino acids. Looked up from germline, CDR1 is MGHRA and CDR2 is YSYEKL. The ends lost 1 base at V and 6 bases at J; junction bases unmatched: 6. The DNA of the CDR3 is TGCGCCAGCAGCCAAGGTGGTAGCGGGAGGTTCAATGAGCAGTTCTTC. This codes for CASSQGGSGRFNEQFF.

The J gene is TRBJ1-1, the V gene TRBV27; D may be TRBD1 (5 bases). Germline CDR1 is MNHEY and CDR2 is SMNVEV (reference sequence). The V gene lost 6 bases and the J gene lost 6 bases, with 14 bases spanning the gap. The CDR3 has 13 residues. The CDR3: CASRDLQVPEAFF. For the CDR3, the DNA is TGTGCCAGCAGAGATCTACAGGTTCCTGAAGCTTTCTTT.

This chain connects TRBV28 to TRBJ2-1; 9 bases agree with TRBD2. The germline V gene has CDR1 MDHEN and CDR2 SYDVKM. This CDR3 spans 14 amino acids. With 6 bases clipped from V and 8 bases from J, the junction kept 8 bases outside the gene matches. CDR3 in amino acids: CASSILAGADEQFF. The CDR3 DNA reads as TGTGCCAGCAGCATCTTAGCGGGAGCCGATGAGCAGTTCTTC. Combining the CDR3 with reference TRBV28 and TRBJ2-1 gives the whole variable domain DVKVTQSSRYLVKRTGEKVFLECVQDMDHENMFWYRQDPGLGLRLIYFSYDVKMKEKGDIPEGYSVSREKKERFSLILESASTNQTSMYLCASSILAGADEQFFGPGTRLTVL.

This chain connects TRBV27 to TRBJ1-5; TRBD1 might be the D (5 bases). This CDR3 comprises 11 residues. V shed 4 bases and J shed 15 bases, with 13 bases lying between them. CDR1 and CDR2 from the germline V gene are MNHEY and SMNVEV (reference sequence). CDR3 nucleotide sequence: TGTGCCAGCAGTTCCCAGGGTGTGTTGCATTTT. Amino acids: CASSSQGVLHF.

The J gene is TRBJ2-7, the V gene TRBV28, with TRBD1 matching 8 bases. This CDR3 comprises 14 residues. Germline V gene sequence: CDR1 MDHEN, CDR2 SYDVKM. V dropped 7 bases and J dropped 6; count of bases not matched to a gene: 11. CDR3 protein: CASKFTGGKGEQYF. DNA for the CDR3: TGTGCCAGCAAGTTCACAGGGGGTAAAGGCGAGCAGTACTTC.

The rearrangement links TRBV30 to TRBJ1-1; 7 positions agree with TRBD1. The germline V gene encodes CDR1 GTSNPN and CDR2 SVGIG (reference sequence). V lost 0 bases and J lost 2; bases outside the gene matches: 9. This CDR3 is built from 16 residues. CDR3 in amino acids: CAWSVLGGPQNTEAFF. As DNA, the CDR3 is TGTGCCTGGAGTGTATTAGGGGGCCCCCAAAACACTGAAGCTTTCTTT.

The rearrangement joins TRBV7-9 to TRBJ2-7; perhaps TRBD2 as D (6 bases). The CDR3 consists of 14 residues. Germline-derived CDR1 and CDR2 are SEHNR and FQNEAQ (reference sequence). Deletions cut 5 bases from V and 2 bases from J, with 13 bases between. The CDR3 DNA follows: TGTGCCAGCAGCCAAACGGGACTGACCTACGAGCAGTACTTC. Protein sequence: CASSQTGLTYEQYF. Full variable domain (remainder filled in from reference TRBV7-9 and TRBJ2-7): DTGVSQNPRHKITKRGQNVTFRCDPISEHNRLYWYRQTLGQGPEFLTYFQNEAQLEKSRLLSDRFSAERPKGSFSTLEIQRTEQGDSAMYLCASSQTGLTYEQYFGPGTRLTVT.

This clone was seen a handful of times. V and J are TRBV5-1 and TRBJ2-7, with a tentative D call TRBD2 (6 bases). The ends were cut back, 5 bases at V and 1 base at J, with 10 bases in the middle. The CDR3 totals 13 residues. Germline loops: CDR1 SGHRS, CDR2 YFSETQ. CDR3 DNA: TGCGCCAGCAGGGCCGGGACTTCCTACGAGCAGTACTTC. It is translated as CASRAGTSYEQYF.